A selection of T cell receptor beta chains follows, all from one sample in a study of blood T cell repertoires in COVID-19. Assay: immunoSEQ multiplex PCR; the TCRdb copy retains only in-frame clones and omits some. The sample lists 140,000 to 150,000 clones, roughly 79% occurring once. Sequencing was carried out using peripheral blood. The receptors stem from a woman in her sixties with acute or convalescent COVID-19. The CDR3 runs from the conserved cysteine through the conserved F or W. The D gene is left open where the match is weak. The size field is filled for only some rows; it gives once, few, many or a size class.

D gene,V gene,J gene,clone size,CDR3 length,CDR3 protein,CDR3 DNA
NA,TRBV2,TRBJ1-2,NA,13,CASSDWTSYGYTF,TGTGCCAGCAGTGATTGGACAAGCTATGGCTACACCTTC
NA,TRBV30,TRBJ2-7,NA,11,CVLGGTYEQYF,TGTGTACTTGGGGGGACCTACGAGCAGTACTTC
TRBD1,TRBV4-1,TRBJ1-4,NA,15,CASSQAGTANEKLFF,TGCGCCAGCAGCCAAGCCGGGACAGCTAATGAAAAACTGTTTTTT
TRBD2,TRBV6-1,TRBJ2-2,NA,17,CASSKVAGGPNTGELFF,TGTGCCAGCAGTAAAGTAGCGGGAGGCCCGAACACCGGGGAGCTGTTTTTT
NA,TRBV12-3/TRBV12-4,TRBJ1-1,few,12,CASSPIGTEAFF,TGTGCCAGCAGCCCAATAGGGACAGAAGCTTTCTTT
TRBD2,TRBV15,TRBJ2-7,NA,13,CATSISGNREQYF,TGTGCCACCAGCATAAGCGGGAACCGCGAGCAGTACTTC
TRBD1,TRBV18,TRBJ1-2,few,13,CASSAGTGVGYTF,TGTGCCAGCTCGGCCGGGACAGGGGTTGGCTACACCTTC
TRBD1,TRBV27,TRBJ1-5,NA,15,CASSPDRGLRQPQHF,TGTGCCAGCAGTCCTGACAGGGGGCTAAGGCAGCCCCAGCATTTT
TRBD1,TRBV7-8,TRBJ2-5,NA,15,CASSLVSGGAETQYF,TGTGCCAGCAGCTTAGTCTCAGGGGGCGCAGAGACCCAGTACTTC
TRBD2,TRBV29-1,TRBJ2-3,NA,15,CSVESLAGYPDTQYF,TGCAGCGTTGAGTCTCTAGCGGGGTATCCGGATACGCAGTATTTT
TRBD2,TRBV6-6,TRBJ2-1,once,16,CASSRTSGSLYNEQFF,TGTGCCAGCAGTCGAACTAGCGGGAGCCTCTACAATGAGCAGTTCTTC
TRBD2,TRBV7-6,TRBJ2-1,NA,15,CASTLLAGESVEQFF,TGTGCCAGCACCCTACTAGCGGGAGAATCCGTTGAGCAGTTCTTC
TRBD1,TRBV7-9,TRBJ1-1,few,14,CASSPHRGVAEAFF,TGTGCCAGCAGCCCACACAGGGGGGTGGCTGAAGCTTTCTTT
TRBD1,TRBV18,TRBJ1-5,NA,16,CASSLGTVSSNQPQHF,TGTGCCAGCTCGCTCGGGACAGTCAGTAGCAATCAGCCCCAGCATTTT
NA,TRBV3-1/TRBV3-2,TRBJ2-7,few,12,CASSQEDTWQYF,TGTGCCAGCAGCCAAGAAGACACCTGGCAGTACTTC
TRBD1,TRBV11-2,TRBJ2-2,NA,16,CASSFWRQGRTGELFF,TGTGCCAGCAGCTTTTGGAGACAGGGGAGGACCGGGGAGCTGTTTTTT
NA,TRBV19,TRBJ2-7,NA,13,CASSIGRSGEQYF,TGTGCCAGTAGTATAGGACGGAGCGGCGAGCAGTACTTC
NA,TRBV10-3,TRBJ2-7,NA,12,CATTGSSYEQYF,TGTGCCACTACAGGGAGCTCCTACGAGCAGTACTTC
TRBD2,TRBV9,TRBJ2-3,once,15,CASSVDGRDTDTQYF,TGTGCCAGCAGCGTAGACGGGAGGGACACAGATACGCAGTATTTT
NA,TRBV10-3,TRBJ1-1,NA,13,CSISQSGGTEAFF,TGTTCCATTAGTCAATCGGGAGGCACTGAAGCTTTCTTT
TRBD2,TRBV5-1,TRBJ2-3,NA,18,CASSQGLAGVTSTDTQYF,TGCGCCAGCAGCCAGGGACTAGCGGGAGTCACTAGCACAGATACGCAGTATTTT
TRBD1,TRBV28,TRBJ2-7,few,15,CASGSPGQDFYEQYF,TGTGCCAGCGGCTCACCGGGACAGGACTTTTACGAGCAGTACTTC
NA,TRBV5-6,TRBJ1-1,NA,18,CASRQLQGTPSMNTEAFF,TGTGCCAGCAGGCAACTACAGGGAACCCCCAGCATGAACACTGAAGCTTTCTTT
NA,TRBV30,TRBJ2-7,NA,15,CAWSPPRGLNYEQYF,TGTGCCTGGAGTCCTCCTAGGGGTTTAAACTACGAGCAGTACTTC
NA,TRBV7-8,TRBJ2-3,NA,16,CASSLAGGTGTDTQYF,TGTGCCAGCAGCTTAGCGGGCGGGACTGGCACAGATACGCAGTATTTT
NA,TRBV19,TRBJ1-1,NA,15,CATGGGGTDDTEAFF,TGTGCCACCGGGGGTGGGGGAACTGATGACACTGAAGCTTTCTTT
TRBD2,TRBV7-2,TRBJ2-7,NA,13,CASSSSGSYEQYF,TGTGCCAGCAGCTCTAGCGGGAGCTACGAGCAGTACTTC
NA,TRBV28,TRBJ2-5,few,14,CASSLYQGGETQYF,TGTGCCAGCAGTTTATATCAGGGAGGTGAGACCCAGTACTTC
NA,TRBV10-2,TRBJ2-7,NA,14,CASGWEPGKYEQYF,TGCGCCAGCGGATGGGAGCCCGGGAAATACGAGCAGTACTTC
TRBD2,TRBV11-2,TRBJ2-7,NA,14,CASSQTSGRAGQYF,TGTGCCAGCAGCCAGACTAGCGGGAGGGCCGGGCAGTACTTC
NA,TRBV11-2,TRBJ1-1,few,13,CASSLGFGGEAFF,TGTGCCAGCAGCTTAGGGTTCGGGGGTGAAGCTTTCTTT
TRBD1,TRBV4-2,TRBJ1-2,NA,16,CASSQDFTGVDYGYTF,TGTGCCAGCAGCCAAGATTTCACAGGGGTTGACTATGGCTACACCTTC
TRBD1,TRBV24-1,TRBJ2-2,NA,14,CATSDPGQGGQLFF,TGTGCCACCAGTGATCCAGGACAGGGGGGACAGCTGTTTTTT
TRBD2,TRBV27,TRBJ2-3,NA,19,CASSLSLIRLLAGRDTQYF,TGTGCCAGCAGTTTATCCCTTATCCGCTTACTAGCGGGAAGGGATACGCAGTATTTT
TRBD2,TRBV19,TRBJ2-5,NA,17,CASSIRTSGTAQETQYF,TGTGCCAGTAGTATCCGGACTAGCGGGACAGCACAAGAGACCCAGTACTTC
NA,TRBV5-1,TRBJ1-1,few,16,CASSLERGVISTEAFF,TGCGCCAGCAGCTTGGAACGGGGTGTTATTTCCACTGAAGCTTTCTTT
NA,TRBV3-1/TRBV3-2,TRBJ2-1,NA,14,CASSQDENGNEQFF,TGTGCCAGCAGCCAAGATGAGAACGGGAATGAGCAGTTCTTC
NA,TRBV14,TRBJ1-1,NA,17,CASSHENGWFVPTEAFF,TGTGCCAGCAGCCATGAGAACGGTTGGTTTGTACCCACTGAAGCTTTCTTT
NA,TRBV6-2/TRBV6-3,TRBJ1-1,NA,10,CASSDREAFF,TGTGCCAGCAGTGACAGAGAAGCTTTCTTT
TRBD1,TRBV30,TRBJ2-7,NA,13,CAWSVGTGREQYF,TGTGCCTGGAGTGTAGGGACAGGGCGGGAGCAGTACTTC
NA,TRBV30,TRBJ1-3,NA,15,CAWSVVGSMRYTIYF,TGTGCCTGGAGTGTGGTTGGGAGTATGAGATACACCATATATTTT
TRBD1,TRBV7-8,TRBJ2-1,NA,15,CASSLRTGVLDEQFF,TGTGCCAGCAGCTTACGGACAGGGGTCCTGGATGAGCAGTTCTTC
NA,TRBV4-1,TRBJ2-7,NA,13,CASSQEGVLEQYF,TGCGCCAGCAGCCAAGAAGGAGTCTTAGAGCAGTACTTC
NA,TRBV6-2/TRBV6-3,TRBJ1-4,NA,16,CASSYSGPRFNEKLFF,TGTGCCAGCAGTTACTCGGGTCCGCGGTTCAATGAAAAACTGTTTTTT
TRBD2,TRBV7-9,TRBJ2-4,NA,17,CASSLAPSGLAKNIQYF,TGTGCCAGCAGCTTAGCCCCTAGCGGCCTAGCCAAAAACATTCAGTACTTC
TRBD1,TRBV10-3,TRBJ2-2,NA,15,CATQQQGADTGELFF,TGTGCCACCCAACAACAGGGGGCGGACACCGGGGAGCTGTTTTTT
NA,TRBV11-2,TRBJ2-5,NA,15,CASSLDGAGQETQYF,TGTGCCAGCAGCTTAGATGGAGCCGGGCAAGAGACCCAGTACTTC
TRBD2,TRBV28,TRBJ2-5,NA,15,CASSRGLAVQETQYF,TGTGCCAGCAGTCGGGGACTAGCGGTACAAGAGACCCAGTACTTC
NA,TRBV5-1,TRBJ1-1,NA,15,CASSLSSQVQTEAFF,TGCGCCAGCAGCTTGTCGTCACAGGTTCAGACTGAAGCTTTCTTT
TRBD2,TRBV19,TRBJ2-1,few,16,CASSTSFGRLGNEQFF,TGTGCCAGTAGCACTTCTTTCGGGAGGTTAGGGAATGAGCAGTTCTTC
TRBD2,TRBV6-5,TRBJ2-1,NA,15,CASSYGLAGGDEQFF,TGTGCCAGCAGTTACGGACTAGCGGGAGGGGATGAGCAGTTCTTC
NA,TRBV19,TRBJ2-3,NA,14,CASSRGLKTDTQYF,TGTGCCAGTAGTCGGGGACTTAAGACGGATACGCAGTATTTT
TRBD2,TRBV2,TRBJ2-5,few,12,CAGKAGWETQYF,TGTGCCGGAAAAGCGGGATGGGAGACCCAGTACTTC